The next 26 T cell receptor beta chains were all read from a single sample in a study of T cell changes during pregnancy in multiple sclerosis. Generated by immunoSEQ multiplex PCR, the TCRdb table keeps only in-frame clones and is missing some. There are over 70,000 clones in the sample; 94% occur only once, and less than 2.5% lies in the top ten. Specimen: peripheral blood, collected in the third trimester of pregnancy. Every receptor here comes from a female donor with multiple sclerosis, enrolled in a pregnancy study.

This CDR3 is CASSPGDRILNTEAFF. DNA of the CDR3: TGTGCCAGCAGTCCAGGGGACAGGATCCTGAACACTGAAGCTTTCTTT. V is TRBV27 and J is TRBJ1-1; 8 positions agree with TRBD1. Germline CDR1 and CDR2: MNHEY and SMNVEV (reference sequence). The V segment lost 5 bases and the J segment 0 bases; nucleotides outside the gene matches: 8. This CDR3 contains 16 residues.

The chain joins TRBV27 to TRBJ2-7; 10 bases align to TRBD2. This CDR3 contains 14 residues. CDR1 and CDR2 from the germline V gene are MNHEY and SMNVEV (reference sequence). J lost 4 bases, V lost 5 bases, and 5 bases had no gene match. In DNA form, the CDR3 reads TGTGCCAGCAGTACCGGGACTAGCGCTTACGAGCAGTACTTC. It translates to CASSTGTSAYEQYF.

This clone was detected a few times. The chain employs TRBV30 and TRBJ2-3, with a weak D call TRBD2 (6 bases). The CDR3 sequence is 18 residues long. The V gene lost 1 base and the J gene lost 0 bases, with 20 bases spanning the gap. CDR1 is GTSNPN, CDR2 SVGIG, per germline (reference sequence). The CDR3 bases are TGTGCCTGGAGTGGGGGAGGAATTTCGGAGCAGAGCACAGATACGCAGTATTTT. Protein product: CAWSGGGISEQSTDTQYF.

The chain is built from TRBV30 and TRBJ2-2; D unresolved. V was cut by 2 bases and J by 4 bases, with 2 bases left in between. The V gene's germline CDR1 is GTSNPN and CDR2 SVGIG (reference sequence). The CDR3 consists of 11 residues. The CDR3 sequence is CAWSLTGELFF. CDR3 sequence (DNA): TGTGCCTGGAGTCTCACCGGGGAGCTGTTTTTT.

This clone was seen once. This chain uses TRBV25-1 with TRBJ2-6; D might be TRBD1 (6 bases). CDR3 length: 18 residues. V shed 5 bases and J shed 0 bases, with 17 bases lying between them. Germline V gene data show CDR1 as MGHDK and CDR2 as SYGVNS. CDR3 amino acids: CASSFTGTSSSGANVLTF. The CDR3 bases are TGTGCCAGCAGTTTCACCGGGACATCCTCCTCTGGGGCCAACGTCCTGACTTTC.

The chain recombines TRBV6-1 with TRBJ1-1, with no clear D. The V gene's germline CDR1 is MNHNS and CDR2 SASEGT. The length of the CDR3 is 14 residues. Between the trimmed V and J ends, which lost 3 bases and 5 bases, there was a span of 13 bases. The CDR3 here is CASSEKTGGTEAFF. As DNA, the CDR3 is TGTGCCAGCAGTGAGAAGACCGGAGGGACTGAAGCTTTCTTT.

CDR3 nucleotides: TGTGCCAGCAGTAGCGCTCTGCATGAGCAGTTCTTC. Amino acid sequence: CASSSALHEQFF. V gene TRBV27 combines with J gene TRBJ2-1; D gene ambiguous. The CDR3 has 12 amino acids. Trimming cost V 5 bases and J 8 bases, with 10 bases left between them. Per the germline V gene, CDR1 is MNHEY and CDR2 is SMNVEV (reference sequence).

This chain connects TRBV5-1 to TRBJ2-1; 14 bases map to TRBD2. The CDR3 loop spans 16 amino acids. In germline, CDR1 is SGHRS, CDR2 YFSETQ. With V trimmed by 3 bases and J by 6 bases, 5 bases remained unmatched. CDR3 region: CASSWTGTSGSNEQFF. DNA of the CDR3: TGCGCCAGCAGCTGGACTGGGACTAGCGGGAGCAATGAGCAGTTCTTC.

The chain links TRBV9 to TRBJ2-1, with TRBD2 identical over 16 bases. This CDR3 has 19 residues. Germline CDR1 reads SGDLS; CDR2 reads YYNGEE. V lost 4 bases to trimming and J lost 6 bases; unmatched junction nucleotides: 13. The CDR3: CASSLLPGLAGGRSNEQFF. As DNA, the CDR3 is TGTGCCAGCAGCCTACTCCCGGGACTAGCGGGAGGGCGGTCCAATGAGCAGTTCTTC.

The chain combines TRBV5-1 with TRBJ1-2, with TRBD1 matching over 7 bases. The junction had 4 bases not matched to a gene; V was cut back by 3 bases and J by 2 bases. Germline CDR1 and CDR2: SGHRS and YFSETQ. The CDR3 consists of 14 residues. CDR3 region: CASSSTGPNYGYTF. The CDR3, as DNA: TGCGCCAGCAGCTCGACAGGGCCGAACTATGGCTACACCTTC.

J is TRBJ1-1 and V is TRBV5-1, with 7 bases lining up with TRBD1. This CDR3 is built from 15 residues. Germline V lookup: CDR1 SGHRS, CDR2 YFSETQ. After removal of 3 bases from V and 2 bases from J, the junction contained 7 bases not matched to a gene. This chain's CDR3 is CASSYQGGVNTEAFF. Written as DNA, the CDR3 is TGCGCCAGCAGCTACCAAGGGGGCGTCAACACTGAAGCTTTCTTT.

The chain combines TRBV4-2 with TRBJ2-3; 14 nucleotides agree with TRBD2. Germline V gives CDR1 LGHNA, CDR2 YNFKEQ. This CDR3 has 18 residues. With V trimmed by 1 base and J by 2 bases, 5 bases remained unmatched. The CDR3 DNA follows: TGTGCCAGCAGCCAAGGACTAGCGGGAGGGCCCTCCACAGATACGCAGTATTTT. Its translation is CASSQGLAGGPSTDTQYF.

This sequence joins TRBV2 and TRBJ1-1; a weak D match, TRBD1 (5 bases). CDR1 and CDR2 from the germline V gene are SNHLY and FYNNEI. V gave up 8 bases and J gave up 14 bases, with 18 bases separating them. The CDR3 loop spans 11 amino acids. The CDR3 sequence: CASPTSWGRFF. The CDR3 DNA follows: TGTGCCAGCCCCACGAGCTGGGGCCGCTTCTTT.

With respect to this clone: Other DNA sequences within the sample encode an identical CDR3. The chain links TRBV5-1 to TRBJ2-5; TRBD1 might be the D (6 bases). V lost 2 bases and J lost 4, with 12 bases in between. Germline V CDR1 and CDR2: SGHRS, YFSETQ. The CDR3 totals 14 residues. CDR3 nucleotide sequence: TGCGCCAGCAGCTTTTCTGGGGGCGCAGAGACCCAGTACTTC. Translating gives CASSFSGGAETQYF.

J is TRBJ2-7 and V is TRBV6-5; 7 nucleotides align to TRBD1. J was trimmed by 0 bases and V by 6 bases; bases with no gene match: 8. The CDR3 has 15 residues. CDR1 and CDR2 (germline): MNHEY, SVGAGI. CDR3 nucleotides: TGTGCCAGCAGCAAAACAGGGGAAAGCTCCTACGAGCAGTACTTC. Protein product: CASSKTGESSYEQYF.

The chain joins TRBV5-1 to TRBJ2-3; 10 bases map to TRBD1. In germline, CDR1 is SGHRS, CDR2 YFSETQ. The CDR3 is 15 amino acids. V shed 4 bases and J 5 bases; nucleotides not matched to a gene: 7. Here the CDR3 DNA reads TGCGCCAGCAGCCTGGGACAGGGGTATGTAGATACGCAGTATTTT. Translation: CASSLGQGYVDTQYF.

This clone was detected a few times. The genes are TRBV30 and TRBJ1-1; D unclear. The CDR3 is 12 amino acids. From germline, CDR1 is GTSNPN and CDR2 SVGIG (reference sequence). V shed 4 bases and J shed 7 bases, with 13 bases lying between them. CDR3: CAWNPGGVEAFF. CDR3 in DNA: TGTGCCTGGAACCCTGGCGGAGTTGAAGCTTTCTTT.

The chain recombines TRBV6-5 with TRBJ2-5; 11 bases map to TRBD2. This CDR3 has 13 amino acids. The V gene end was trimmed by 7 bases and the J gene end by 6 bases; junction bases not matched to a gene: 4. Germline lookup yields CDR1 MNHEY and CDR2 SVGAGI. The chain's CDR3 is CASIAGGMKTQYF. CDR3 sequence (DNA): TGTGCCAGCATAGCGGGAGGGATGAAGACCCAGTACTTC.

In regard to this clone: The junction shows a germline mismatch at one end, possibly a read error. The CDR3 region is CSARDGEF. CDR3 bases: TGCAGTGCTAGAGATGGGGAGTTC. The chain combines TRBV20-1 with TRBJ2-4; weak D call: TRBD2 (5 bases). Germline loops: CDR1 DFQATT, CDR2 SNEGSKA (reference sequence). This CDR3 region has 8 residues.

V is TRBV28 and J is TRBJ1-5; 7 bases line up with TRBD1. CDR1 MDHEN and CDR2 SYDVKM come from the germline V gene. After removal of 8 bases from V and 4 bases from J, the junction contained 2 bases not matched to a gene. The length of the CDR3 is 12 residues. The CDR3 coding sequence is TGTGCCAGCTCGACAGGGAATCAGCCCCAGCATTTT. This sequence encodes CASSTGNQPQHF.

This clone was found a few times. The rearrangement links TRBV9 to TRBJ1-2, with D maybe TRBD1 (6 bases). V lost 4 bases and J lost 3, with 16 bases in between. In germline, CDR1 is SGDLS, CDR2 YYNGEE. The CDR3 consists of 15 residues. CDR3 in amino acids: CASSPQGRLDYGYTF. In DNA, the CDR3 is TGTGCCAGCAGCCCTCAGGGGCGCCTCGACTATGGCTACACCTTC.

The chain carries TRBV7-9 and TRBJ2-3, with D unclear. Per the germline V gene, CDR1 is SEHNR and CDR2 is FQNEAQ (reference sequence). The CDR3 totals 14 residues. The germline V and J ends were trimmed by 2 bases and 3 bases, with 9 bases remaining between them. CDR3 loop: CASSLREITDTQYF. For the CDR3, the DNA is TGTGCCAGCAGCTTAAGAGAAATTACAGATACGCAGTATTTT.

The chain links TRBV7-9 to TRBJ2-1, with D perhaps TRBD2 (5 bases). Germline CDR1 SEHNR, CDR2 FQNEAQ (reference sequence). This CDR3 spans 13 amino acids. V lost 0 bases and J lost 10, with 10 bases in between. CDR3 protein: CASSLAGAVEQFF. CDR3 nucleotide sequence: TGTGCCAGCAGCTTAGCGGGAGCCGTAGAGCAGTTCTTC.

This sequence joins TRBV28 and TRBJ2-5; 8 bases map to TRBD1. The V gene end was trimmed by 4 bases and the J gene end by 2 bases; junction bases not matched to a gene: 3. Germline CDR1 MDHEN, CDR2 SYDVKM. The CDR3 sequence is 14 residues long. In DNA, the CDR3 is TGTGCCAGCAGTTACAGGGGGTTTCAAGAGACCCAGTACTTC. The encoded protein is CASSYRGFQETQYF.

The chain combines TRBV27 with TRBJ1-1; D not resolved. V was cut by 6 bases and J by 1 base, with 6 bases left in between. Germline lookup yields CDR1 MNHEY and CDR2 SMNVEV (reference sequence). The CDR3 consists of 12 residues. The CDR3 DNA sequence: TGTGCCAGCAGAAGAGGGAACACTGAAGCTTTCTTT. Its translation: CASRRGNTEAFF.

The rearrangement joins TRBV5-4 to TRBJ1-1; D may be TRBD1 (5 bases). In germline, CDR1 is SGHNT, CDR2 YYREEE (reference sequence). The CDR3 has 16 amino acids. Between the trimmed V and J ends, which lost 4 bases and 0 bases, there was a span of 16 bases. The CDR3, as DNA: TGTGCCAGCAGCCTAGACAGAGGATTTATGAACACTGAAGCTTTCTTT. Protein: CASSLDRGFMNTEAFF.